This T cell receptor beta chain was identified during a study of cytomegalovirus exposure and HLA in healthy donors. Study conclusions and caveats: With further analysis later on, most CMV-associated TCR beta chains appeared HLA-restricted.

Details on this clone: Antigen: not known.

The study ran its PCR with 60 Vbeta and 13 Jbeta primers. Assay: immunoSEQ multiplex PCR; the TCRdb copy retains only in-frame clones and omits some. The table shows roughly 68,000 clones, with around 74% occurring only once. The CDR3 runs 12 residues. Germline V gives CDR1 MRHNA, CDR2 SNTAGT. With V trimmed by 6 bases and J by 3 bases, 0 bases remained unmatched. This receptor was obtained from a woman in her twenties or thirties in good health and CMV-seropositive. V and J are TRBV6-4 and TRBJ2-5; 8 positions agree with TRBD2. The sample taken for sequencing was PBMCs. The CDR3, as DNA: TGTGCCAGCAGGGGACTAGAAGAGACCCAGTACTTC. Encoded protein: CASRGLEETQYF.